This entry lists 3 T cell receptor beta chains sequenced from one sample in a study of graft-versus-host responses after intestinal transplantation. Their recognized antigens are unknown. Repertoires were generated with immunoSEQ multiplex PCR, while TCRdb's copy carries only in-frame clones and drops some. This table holds 55,000 to 75,000 clones, 84% found once. Source: unstimulated CD4+ T cells sorted from spleen or lymph node cells, taken before transplant. These receptors were taken from a human donor who was the organ donor for an intestinal transplant.

This chain joins TRBV6-1 and TRBJ1-2; no clear D. The CDR3 consists of 13 residues. In germline, CDR1 is MNHNS, CDR2 SASEGT. Trimming removed 2 bases from V and 3 bases from J, with 7 bases in between. As DNA, the CDR3 is TGTGCCAGCAGTGAAACGAGGCACTATGGCTACACCTTC. It codes for CASSETRHYGYTF.

Written as DNA, the CDR3 is TGCGCCAGCAGCTTGGTGACAGGGACTGAAGCTTTCTTT. Its protein is CASSLVTGTEAFF. The chain recombines TRBV5-1 with TRBJ1-1; TRBD1 aligns across 7 bases. There are 13 residues in the CDR3. CDR1 SGHRS and CDR2 YFSETQ come from the germline V gene. Unmatched junction bases numbered 1, after V lost 0 bases and J lost 5 bases.

In its sample, this clone was seen a few times. Other DNA sequences from this sample encode an identical CDR3 as well. The chain combines TRBV6-5 with TRBJ1-6, with D perhaps matching TRBD1 (5 bases). This CDR3 is 14 amino acids long. The V end lost 2 bases, the J end lost 8 bases, and 10 bases lay between the germline ends. Per the germline V gene, CDR1 is MNHEY and CDR2 is SVGAGI. This CDR3 is CASSYRPGHSPLHF. In DNA form, the CDR3 reads TGTGCCAGCAGTTACCGCCCAGGGCATTCACCCCTCCACTTT.